This is a list of T cell receptor beta chains from one sample in a study of T cells in Graves' hyperthyroidism and ophthalmopathy. Each CDR3 protein gets one entry after TCRdb re-called the multiplex PCR reads with MiXCR. The profile shows under 350,000 distinct CDR3 sequences, under 30% of them singletons. The sample comprised blood. The receptors stem from a man aged 35-49 years with Graves' hyperthyroidism that later progressed to Graves' ophthalmopathy. CDR3s leave out the opening cysteine and the closing phenylalanine or tryptophan. Clone size is not always given. Where it is, it says once, few, many or a class for expanded clones.

j_call v_call clone_size cdr3_aa
TRBJ2-5 TRBV12-3/TRBV12-4 many ASSLGTGGALVTQY
TRBJ2-7 TRBV3-1 many ASSSTAAQQY
TRBJ2-5 TRBV20-1 many SAREVSQETQY
TRBJ2-5 TRBV6-1 many ASSEADESIKYQETQY
TRBJ2-7 TRBV6-5 many ASELESGTGGHEQY
TRBJ2-7 TRBV2 - ASSEAQDLEYYEQY
TRBJ1-1 TRBV28 many ATSDSFRAEAF
TRBJ1-2 TRBV11-2 many ASSLVFTAQGRSGYT
TRBJ2-7 TRBV6-4 - ASRLGTGKFSGSTYEQY
TRBJ2-1 TRBV30 few AWSVPSYNEQF
TRBJ2-5 TRBV3-1 - ASSHGRQRETQY
TRBJ1-1 TRBV6-5 few ASSYTVGGVPEAF
TRBJ1-1 TRBV10-3 many AISADRGNTEAF
TRBJ1-1 TRBV2 many ASSSRTGAEAF
TRBJ1-3 TRBV3-1 - ASSQRTFPSGHTIY
TRBJ2-5 TRBV4-1 many ASSPLAVQETQY
TRBJ1-5 TRBV6-1 many ASKSWTGGLNQPQH
TRBJ2-5 TRBV12-3/TRBV12-4 - ASSPSGTQETQY
TRBJ2-5 TRBV7-3 - ASSSGLAGVVQETQY